One sample yielded the 15 T cell receptor beta chains listed below, sequenced in a study of neurological immune-mediated disorders. TCRdb used MiXCR to reprocess the 5' RACE reads, holding one entry per CDR3 protein. The table includes over 25,000 distinct CDR3 sequences, about 1.6% detected once. Specimen: PBMCs. These receptors were obtained from a woman under 40 with multiple sclerosis.

The sample holds many counts of this clonotype. The J gene is TRBJ1-3, the V gene TRBV5-1, with D perhaps TRBD1 (5 bases). Germline V gives CDR1 SGHRS, CDR2 YFSETQ. Deletions cut 0 bases from V and 4 bases from J, with 11 bases between. This CDR3 region has 15 residues. The DNA for the CDR3 is TGCGCCAGCAGCTTGGGTCCAGGGCCCGGAAACACCATATATTTT. Amino acid sequence: CASSLGPGPGNTIYF.

The sample holds many counts of this clonotype. This chain links TRBV7-2 with TRBJ2-1, with D possibly called TRBD1 or TRBD2 (5 bases each). CDR3 length equals 15 residues. V lost 6 bases to trimming and J lost 4 bases, with 16 bases between them. Germline V CDR1 and CDR2: SGHTA, FQGNSA. In nucleotides, the CDR3 is TGTGCCAGCAGTAGCCGGGACGTAGGTTACAATGAGCAGTTCTTC. This sequence encodes CASSSRDVGYNEQFF.

In its sample, this clonotype was seen many times. This chain joins TRBV20-1 and TRBJ2-7; no firm D call. The germline V gene has CDR1 DFQATT and CDR2 SNEGSKA (reference sequence). The CDR3 is 12 residues long. CDR3 sequence reads: CRAPGLHYEQYF. CDR3 DNA: TGCAGGGCCCCGGGCCTCCACTACGAGCAGTACTTC.

In its sample, this clonotype was seen many times. The chain links TRBV5-1 to TRBJ1-2; D perhaps matches TRBD1 (6 bases). The CDR3 consists of 15 residues. Looked up from germline, CDR1 is SGHRS and CDR2 is YFSETQ. V was trimmed by 4 bases and J by 1 base, leaving 14 bases between them. The CDR3 DNA sequence: TGCGCCAGCAGCGCCCACAGGGCGGGTAACTATGGCTACACCTTC. The encoded protein is CASSAHRAGNYGYTF.

This clonotype was counted at least ten times. CDR3 sequence reads: CASTVGGNTDTQYF. The CDR3 nucleotides are TGTGCCAGCACCGTGGGGGGGAACACAGATACGCAGTATTTT. The chain is built from TRBV7-9 and TRBJ2-3; 7 nucleotides line up with TRBD2. The CDR3 contains 14 residues. V was clipped by 7 bases and J by 2 bases; unmatched bases: 6. Germline V lookup: CDR1 SEHNR, CDR2 FQNEAQ (reference sequence).

This clonotype showed up many times. The chain links TRBV10-2 to TRBJ1-2, with 7 bases aligning to TRBD1. Germline assignment: CDR1 WSHSY and CDR2 SAAADI. V lost 3 bases, J lost 4 bases, and 8 bases stayed unmatched. This CDR3 is 15 amino acids long. CDR3 in amino acids: CASSEFDRVVYGYTF. The DNA of the CDR3 is TGCGCCAGCAGTGAATTTGACAGGGTGGTCTATGGCTACACCTTC.

This clonotype was counted many times. This sequence joins TRBV20-1 and TRBJ2-3, with TRBD2 matching over 8 bases. V lost 3 bases to trimming and J lost 2 bases; unmatched junction nucleotides: 4. In germline, CDR1 is DFQATT, CDR2 SNEGSKA (reference sequence). The CDR3 runs 14 residues. CDR3 sequence (DNA): TGCAGTGCTAGCAGTAGCGGGGCCACAGATACGCAGTATTTT. This gives the protein CSASSSGATDTQYF.

At least ten counts were recorded for this clonotype. The chain uses TRBV29-1 and TRBJ2-7; D gene ambiguous. The CDR3 spans 15 residues. V shed 0 bases and J shed 1 base, with 13 bases lying between them. CDR1 is SQVTM and CDR2 is ANQGSEA in the germline V gene. CDR3: CSVEDPHRGSYEQYF. The CDR3 DNA reads as TGCAGCGTTGAAGATCCTCACAGAGGATCCTACGAGCAGTACTTC.

This clonotype was detected ten times or more. The CDR3 sequence: CASSRSVLSGNTIYF. As DNA, the CDR3 is TGTGCCAGCAGTCGCAGCGTCCTCTCTGGAAACACCATATATTTT. The J gene is TRBJ1-3, the V gene TRBV28; the D is unclear. This CDR3 spans 15 amino acids. CDR1 is MDHEN, CDR2 SYDVKM, per germline. V was clipped by 5 bases and J by 0 bases, with 11 bases between them.

This clonotype was counted many times. This chain joins TRBV20-1 and TRBJ2-3; 8 bases are shared with TRBD1. Germline trimming cut 2 bases from V and 4 bases from J; bases unmatched to any gene: 8. The CDR3 runs to 15 residues. The V gene's germline CDR1 is DFQATT and CDR2 SNEGSKA (reference sequence). CDR3 sequence reads: CSARKDRGQPDTQYF. CDR3 bases: TGCAGTGCTAGAAAAGACAGGGGACAACCAGATACGCAGTATTTT.

This clonotype has at least ten counts. The chain links TRBV20-1 to TRBJ2-2, with D maybe TRBD2 (6 bases). In germline, CDR1 is DFQATT, CDR2 SNEGSKA (reference sequence). The CDR3 spans 14 residues. Trimming left V 6 bases short and J 3 bases short, with 14 bases between. CDR3 region: CSARGGAHTGELFF. The CDR3 DNA reads TGCAGTGCCCGTGGAGGGGCCCACACCGGGGAGCTGTTTTTT.

This clonotype was detected ten times or more. V usage is TRBV7-2 and J usage is TRBJ2-3; TRBD2 agrees at 7 bases. V lost 5 bases, J lost 9 bases, and 2 bases stayed unmatched. This CDR3 contains 11 residues. CDR1 SGHTA and CDR2 FQGNSA come from the germline V gene. CDR3 protein: CASSTSETQYF. The CDR3 DNA reads TGTGCCAGCAGCACTAGCGAAACGCAGTATTTT.

This clonotype was seen ten or more times. The CDR3 is CASSVEPGQGRLDEQFF. DNA for the CDR3: TGTGCCAGCAGCGTAGAGCCGGGACAGGGACGTTTAGATGAGCAGTTCTTC. V is TRBV9 and J is TRBJ2-1, with 9 bases aligning to TRBD1. The CDR3 is 17 residues long. The V gene's germline CDR1 is SGDLS and CDR2 YYNGEE. V lost 0 bases and J lost 8; bases outside the gene matches: 12.

This clonotype came up many times. The rearrangement uses TRBV4-2 and TRBJ2-2; D not certain. The germline V and J ends were trimmed by 5 bases and 1 base, with 11 bases remaining between them. CDR3 length equals 15 residues. CDR1 is LGHNA and CDR2 is YNFKEQ in the germline V gene. The CDR3 nucleotides are TGTGCCAGCAGCAGGGCGGCAGTGAACACCGGGGAGCTGTTTTTT. The encoded protein is CASSRAAVNTGELFF.

This clonotype was recorded many times. The chain joins TRBV12-3 or TRBV12-4 to TRBJ2-5; D possibly corresponds to TRBD2 (6 bases). This CDR3 is built from 17 residues. V was shortened by 0 bases and J by 4 bases, with 18 bases between the two germline ends. CDR3 sequence reads: CASSLALKSGGRETQYF. The DNA of the CDR3 is TGTGCCAGCAGTTTAGCGCTAAAGTCCGGGGGACGAGAGACCCAGTACTTC.